This T cell receptor (beta chain) derives from a study of T-cell memory formation after mild COVID-19. On this clonotype itself: What it recognizes is unknown.

The study, taken as a whole, reports: Among CD4+ contracting clones, most were CM and EM, and CD8+ ones EMRA. Second-wave clones reaching peak frequency on day 37 lacked confirmed SARS-CoV-2 specificity.

Germline CDR1 is SGHRS and CDR2 is YFSETQ. V lost 4 bases to trimming and J lost 5 bases, with 19 bases between them. The CDR3 runs to 16 residues. Each CDR3 protein is one row after TCRdb ran MiXCR on the 5' RACE reads. This table has about 210,000 distinct CDR3 sequences, more than 9% appearing once. Specimen: PBMCs or a T cell subset sorted from them (not recorded which). This rearrangement joins TRBV5-1 to TRBJ2-1, with D tentatively TRBD1 (6 bases). This TCR was recovered from a man aged 18 to 29 who had mild COVID-19 (a few samples of this study predate the infection). Cell type and time point are not known. The CDR3 loop is CASSPPRGIRDNEQFF. The CDR3 DNA is TGCGCCAGCAGCCCCCCGAGGGGGATACGCGACAATGAGCAGTTCTTC.